This T cell receptor (beta chain) was profiled in a study of T-cell reconstitution after alpha-beta-depleted transplantation in children. This clonotype occurred many times. Researchers prepared the TCRbeta library using unique molecular identifiers, the study reports. A single record per CDR3 protein comes from TCRdb applying MiXCR to the PCR reads. The table lists about 260,000 distinct CDR3 sequences, more than 9% of them singletons. The sample here was peripheral blood, taken 180 days after TCRalphabeta/CD19-depleted stem cell transplant. The receptor was isolated from a male patient between 2 and 10 years old who had a stem cell transplant for chronic granulomatous disease, so the T cells may come from the graft donor.

CDR3 sequence reads: CATSRDQASRTGELFF. CDR3 nucleotides: TGTGCCACCAGCAGAGATCAGGCTAGTCGGACCGGGGAGCTGTTTTTT. The rearrangement joins TRBV15 to TRBJ2-2; D unresolved. The CDR3 sequence is 16 residues long. In germline, CDR1 is LNHNV, CDR2 YYDKDF (reference sequence). Trimming left V 0 bases short and J 5 bases short, with 13 bases between.